A selection of T cell receptor beta chains follows, all from one sample in a study of shared clonotypes between healthy human individuals. The assay was immunoSEQ multiplex PCR, and TCRdb's table has in-frame clones only and misses some. The sample lists 650,000 to 800,000 clones, around 90% occurring once. The sequenced sample consisted of naive CD8+ T cells sorted from blood. The receptors derive from a man under 40 in good health. The CDR3 runs from the conserved cysteine through the conserved F or W. A D gene is named only where the DNA matches it firmly. Not every row has a clone size; where given, it reads once, few, many or a size class.

v_gene,abundance,j_gene,d_gene,CDR3nt,CDR3aa
TRBV7-8,-,TRBJ1-5,-,TGTGCCAGCAGCTCCCAAAAACTCAATCAGCCCCAGCATTTT,CASSSQKLNQPQHF
TRBV7-9,-,TRBJ1-4,TRBD1,TGTGCCAGCAGCTCGGGGACAGTCCATAATGAAAAACTGTTTTTT,CASSSGTVHNEKLFF
TRBV11-2,-,TRBJ2-7,-,TGTGCCAGCAGCTTAGGGGCCACCTACGAGCAGTACTTC,CASSLGATYEQYF
TRBV27,few,TRBJ2-5,-,TGTGCCAGTAGTCGGGCAGGGACCCAGTACTTC,CASSRAGTQYF
TRBV9,-,TRBJ2-7,-,TGTGCCAGCAGCGCATACAGGGAGAGGGACGAGCAGTACTTC,CASSAYRERDEQYF
TRBV11-2,-,TRBJ2-7,-,TGTGCCAGCAGCTTAATTTCGGGTGGCGACGAGCAGTACTTC,CASSLISGGDEQYF
TRBV28,-,TRBJ1-2,-,TGTGCCAGCAGTTTATCTGAGGTTTCCACCTTC,CASSLSEVSTF
TRBV10-2,-,TRBJ2-1,-,TGCGCCAGCAGTGACGGGATAGGGTACAATGAGCAGTTCTTC,CASSDGIGYNEQFF
TRBV5-4,-,TRBJ2-7,-,TGTGCCAGCAGTTTCGTCTCCTACGAGCAGTACTTC,CASSFVSYEQYF
TRBV19,-,TRBJ2-7,TRBD1,TGTGCCAGTAGTACCCAATTGACAGGGGTGAACGAGCAGTACTTC,CASSTQLTGVNEQYF
TRBV7-2,-,TRBJ2-7,-,TGTGCCAGCAGCGAGGATCCAAGGGGGTCCTACGAGCAGTACTTC,CASSEDPRGSYEQYF
TRBV11-2,-,TRBJ1-2,-,TGTGCCAGCGGGGCAGGGACCAACTATGGCTACACCTTC,CASGAGTNYGYTF
TRBV9,-,TRBJ2-6,-,TGTGCCAGCAGCGGATTGACCTCTGGGGCCAACGTCCTGACTTTC,CASSGLTSGANVLTF
TRBV29-1,-,TRBJ2-2,TRBD2,TGCAGCGTTGAGGGGATTGGACTAGCGGGAGCGGGCACCGGGGAGCTGTTTTTT,CSVEGIGLAGAGTGELFF
TRBV19,-,TRBJ1-6,-,TGTGCCAGTAGTATTGGGACCGAGTATAATTCACCCCTCCACTTT,CASSIGTEYNSPLHF
TRBV7-9,-,TRBJ2-7,-,TGTGCCAGCAGCATTCTGACAGGCGAGCAGTACTTC,CASSILTGEQYF
TRBV7-2,-,TRBJ2-1,-,TGTGCCAGCAGCTGGGACAATGAGCAGTTCTTC,CASSWDNEQFF
TRBV30,-,TRBJ2-1,-,TGTGCCGGAGGGACATCTCCCAGCTCCTACAATGAGCAGTTCTTC,CAGGTSPSSYNEQFF